Presented here are 23 T cell receptor beta chains from one specimen sequenced in a study of metastatic and nonmetastatic thyroid tumors. TCRdb re-called the PCR reads with MiXCR. The sample comprises tens of thousands of clones, about 15% of which are singletons, and around 5.9% rests with the top ten. Patients were all untreated before their thyroid surgery. The sequenced sample consisted of blood. These receptors all come from a male donor with papillary thyroid cancer or a benign thyroid nodule (not recorded which). Some clones in this sample may be carry-over from other donors' samples.

This clone was seen repeatedly, ten times or more. The rearrangement links TRBV24-1 to TRBJ1-1; no clear D gene. V was cut by 7 bases and J by 1 base, with 9 bases left in between. This CDR3 has 13 residues. Germline CDR1 and CDR2: KGHDR and SFDVKD. The CDR3 DNA follows: TGTGCCACCAGGGAAGAGCCGAACACTGAAGCTTTCTTT. Translation gives CATREEPNTEAFF.

In its sample, this clone was seen many times. The chain combines TRBV4-2 with TRBJ2-5; maybe TRBD1 (5 bases). CDR1 is LGHNA and CDR2 is YNFKEQ in the germline V gene. Trimming stripped 1 base from V and 5 bases from J, with 14 bases between. CDR3 length: 15 residues. The CDR3 spells CASSQGVVGHETQYF. DNA for the CDR3: TGTGCCAGCAGCCAAGGTGTCGTGGGGCACGAGACCCAGTACTTC.

This clone was seen ten or more times. V gene TRBV7-2 combines with J gene TRBJ2-1, with 8 bases fitting TRBD2. CDR3 length: 16 amino acids. Germline assignment: CDR1 SGHTA and CDR2 FQGNSA. V lost 5 bases, J lost 4 bases, and 10 bases stayed unmatched. The CDR3 DNA is TGTGCCAGCAGCCCCCCCGGGGGGGGGATTTACAATGAGCAGTTCTTC. Protein: CASSPPGGGIYNEQFF. Complete variable domain (other parts from reference TRBV7-2 and TRBJ2-1): GAGVSQSPSNKVTEKGKDVELRCDPISGHTALYWYRQSLGQGLEFLIYFQGNSAPDKSGLPSDRFSAERTGGSVSTLTIQRTQQEDSAVYLCASSPPGGGIYNEQFFGPGTRLTVL.

At least ten counts were recorded for this clone. This chain uses TRBV29-1 with TRBJ2-3; 7 nucleotides align to TRBD2. In germline, CDR1 is SQVTM, CDR2 ANQGSEA. V lost 4 bases and J lost 5; bases outside the gene matches: 9. The CDR3 is made up of 14 amino acids. The CDR3 here is CSVAAGVVIDTQYF. DNA for the CDR3: TGCAGCGTTGCCGCGGGAGTAGTCATAGATACGCAGTATTTT.

The V and J genes are TRBV5-1 and TRBJ2-3; the match to TRBD2 covers 12 bases. V lost 4 bases to trimming and J lost 3 bases; unmatched junction nucleotides: 9. The CDR3 contains 17 residues. Germline CDR1 reads SGHRS; CDR2 reads YFSETQ. The CDR3: CASSPRLAGVRTDTQYF. The CDR3 DNA reads TGCGCCAGCAGCCCAAGACTAGCGGGGGTGAGGACAGATACGCAGTATTTT.

At least ten counts were recorded for this clone. The chain couples TRBV27 to TRBJ2-2; possible D gene TRBD2, 6 bases. Germline assignment: CDR1 MNHEY and CDR2 SMNVEV (reference sequence). CDR3 length: 15 residues. Between the trimmed V and J ends, which lost 7 bases and 3 bases, there was a span of 15 bases. This CDR3 is CASTGTGGYTGELFF. CDR3 DNA sequence: TGTGCCAGCACCGGGACTGGGGGGTACACCGGGGAGCTGTTTTTT.

This clone was seen a few times. This clone may be a read error of a much larger clone one base away. The genes are TRBV3-1 and TRBJ2-1; weak D call: TRBD2 (5 bases). The CDR3 runs 14 residues. CDR1 LGHDT and CDR2 YNNKEL come from the germline V gene (reference sequence). Trimming pared 4 bases from V and 4 bases from J, leaving 11 bases between. Written as DNA, the CDR3 is TGTGCCAGCAGCCTAGGACGGGATTACAATGAGCAGTTCTTC. This gives the protein CASSLGRDYNEQFF.

This clone was found once. The chain links TRBV11-1 to TRBJ2-1; 11 nucleotides match TRBD2. Germline lookup yields CDR1 SGHAT and CDR2 FQDESV (reference sequence). The CDR3 length is 15 residues. J gave up 6 bases and V 3 bases, and 4 bases lay outside the gene matches. CDR3 sequence reads: CASSFQLAGANEQFF. The CDR3, as DNA: TGTGCCAGCAGCTTTCAACTAGCGGGAGCCAATGAGCAGTTCTTC. The variable domain in full, completed from reference TRBV11-1 and TRBJ2-1, reads EAEVAQSPRYKITEKSQAVAFWCDPISGHATLYWYRQILGQGPELLVQFQDESVVDDSQLPKDRFSAERLKGVDSTLKIQPAELGDSAMYLCASSFQLAGANEQFFGPGTRLTVL.

CDR3 DNA sequence: TGCAGTGTATCGGCCGTGACAGGGTCCTACGAGCAGTACTTC. Its protein is CSVSAVTGSYEQYF. The chain employs TRBV20-1 and TRBJ2-7, with 7 bases fitting TRBD1. Germline V gene data show CDR1 as DFQATT and CDR2 as SNEGSKA (reference sequence). Germline trimming cut 7 bases from V and 1 base from J; bases unmatched to any gene: 10. CDR3 length: 14 residues.

This chain connects TRBV7-9 to TRBJ1-5, with a tentative D call TRBD1 (5 bases). The V and J ends lost 1 base and 4 bases respectively, with 5 bases between them. CDR1 is SEHNR, CDR2 FQNEAQ, per germline (reference sequence). This CDR3 region has 13 residues. CDR3 coding DNA: TGTGCCAGCAGCTTAGGACAGAATCAGCCCCAGCATTTT. It specifies CASSLGQNQPQHF. Supplemented by reference TRBV7-9 and TRBJ1-5, the full variable domain reads DTGVSQNPRHKITKRGQNVTFRCDPISEHNRLYWYRQTLGQGPEFLTYFQNEAQLEKSRLLSDRFSAERPKGSFSTLEIQRTEQGDSAMYLCASSLGQNQPQHFGDGTRLSIL.

The table lists this clone with many counts. The gene calls are TRBV20-1 and TRBJ2-3; the match to TRBD2 covers 7 bases. CDR1 is DFQATT, CDR2 SNEGSKA, per germline (reference sequence). The trim removed 4 bases at V and 2 bases at J, leaving 6 bases unmatched. This CDR3 has 14 residues. The CDR3 is CSATTSADTDTQYF. The CDR3 DNA sequence: TGCAGTGCTACCACTAGCGCCGACACAGATACGCAGTATTTT.

The genes are TRBV12-5 and TRBJ2-3; TRBD2 agrees at 9 bases. The CDR3 length is 17 residues. The germline gives CDR1 LGHNT, CDR2 FRNRAP. V shed 6 bases and J 11 bases; nucleotides not matched to a gene: 21. The CDR3 bases are TGTGCTAGTGGGGGCTTTGGGCGGGGGGGCGTAGCTCAGGGGCAGTATTTT. Translated: CASGGFGRGGVAQGQYF.

This clone has ten or more counts. V is TRBV27 and J is TRBJ1-5; tentatively, D is TRBD1 (5 bases). Deletions cut 1 base from V and 3 bases from J, with 10 bases between. Germline CDR1 MNHEY, CDR2 SMNVEV (reference sequence). The CDR3 has 15 residues. CDR3 region: CASSLYGGNNQPQHF. Written as DNA, the CDR3 is TGTGCCAGCAGTTTATATGGGGGGAACAATCAGCCCCAGCATTTT.

The chain is built from TRBV11-2 and TRBJ2-7; D gene uncertain. The V end was cut by 1 base, the J end by 4 bases, with 14 bases between. The germline CDR1 and CDR2 sequences are SGHAT and FQNNGV. This CDR3 contains 15 residues. As DNA, the CDR3 is TGTGCCAGCAGCTTAGGGTTCAGCCAATTTTACGAGCAGTACTTC. Translated: CASSLGFSQFYEQYF.

Concerning this clone: A much larger clone lies one base from this, so it may be a read error. The chain carries TRBV4-1 and TRBJ1-1; D is undetermined. This CDR3 region has 15 residues. V was shortened by 1 base and J by 4 bases, with 13 bases between the two germline ends. Germline loops: CDR1 MGHRA, CDR2 YSYEKL. The CDR3 here is CASSQVRGGGTEAFF. The CDR3 DNA sequence: TGCGCCAGCAGCCAAGTGCGGGGAGGCGGCACTGAAGCTTTCTTT.

This clone was seen at least ten times. V is TRBV7-6 and J is TRBJ2-1, with 15 positions matching TRBD2. V shed 5 bases, J shed 7 bases, and the junction held 9 bases outside the gene matches. Germline assignment: CDR1 SGHVS and CDR2 FNYEAQ. The length of the CDR3 is 17 residues. This CDR3 is CASSPRTSGGALNEQFF. The CDR3 region has the DNA TGTGCCAGCAGCCCACGGACTAGCGGGGGGGCACTGAATGAGCAGTTCTTC.

This clone was counted at least ten times. The gene calls are TRBV29-1 and TRBJ2-2, with D possibly being TRBD1 (7 bases). The CDR3 has 15 residues. In germline, CDR1 is SQVTM, CDR2 ANQGSEA. V lost 3 bases to trimming and J lost 6 bases, with 17 bases between them. The CDR3 DNA reads TGCAGCGTTGAGGGTGCAGGGGGGCGGGCCGGGGAGCTGTTTTTT. It codes for CSVEGAGGRAGELFF.

Ten or more counts support this clone. The chain recombines TRBV11-2 with TRBJ1-4; 7 nucleotides line up with TRBD1. There are 16 residues in the CDR3. The junction had 6 bases not matched to a gene; V was cut back by 5 bases and J by 0 bases. Germline V lookup: CDR1 SGHAT, CDR2 FQNNGV. CDR3 nucleotide sequence: TGTGCCAGCAGCCCCGGGACAGATGCAACTAATGAAAAACTGTTTTTT. It translates to CASSPGTDATNEKLFF.

This chain connects TRBV10-3 to TRBJ2-1, with 8 bases lining up with TRBD2. The V and J ends lost 4 bases and 5 bases, in that order; junction bases with no gene match: 19. The germline gives CDR1 ENHRY, CDR2 SYGVKD. The CDR3 covers 19 residues. The CDR3 coding sequence is TGTGCCATCAGTGCAAGATTAGGCGGGGGGCCTTCACTAAACAATGAGCAGTTCTTC. Protein: CAISARLGGGPSLNNEQFF.

This clone was found many times. The rearrangement uses TRBV2 and TRBJ1-2, with D possibly matching TRBD1 (5 bases). Trimming took off 5 bases at V and 8 bases at J, with 12 bases between the two ends. This CDR3 region has 12 residues. Germline V gives CDR1 SNHLY, CDR2 FYNNEI. As DNA, the CDR3 is TGTGCCAGCAGTACGACAGTGGGGGGCTACACCTTC. Translated, it gives CASSTTVGGYTF.

This clone was observed many times. The V and J genes are TRBV11-1 and TRBJ2-1; D is uncertain. The CDR3 runs to 13 residues. V was trimmed by 3 bases and J by 8 bases, leaving 11 bases between them. CDR1 and CDR2 (germline): SGHAT, FQDESV (reference sequence). The CDR3 bases are TGTGCCAGCAGCTTGAAGGTCCCCCATGAGCAGTTCTTC. Its translation: CASSLKVPHEQFF. Based on the CDR3 plus reference TRBV11-1 and TRBJ2-1, the full variable domain is EAEVAQSPRYKITEKSQAVAFWCDPISGHATLYWYRQILGQGPELLVQFQDESVVDDSQLPKDRFSAERLKGVDSTLKIQPAELGDSAMYLCASSLKVPHEQFFGPGTRLTVL.

CDR3 bases: TGTGCCAGTGTTTGGGGGGGCAATCAGCCCCAGCATTTT. This sequence encodes CASVWGGNQPQHF. This chain links TRBV19 with TRBJ1-5, with a tentative D call TRBD1 (5 bases). The V end was cut by 8 bases, the J end by 2 bases, with 10 bases between. The germline V gene has CDR1 LNHDA and CDR2 SQIVND (reference sequence). This CDR3 is 13 amino acids long.

This clone was seen ten or more times. V gene TRBV13 combines with J gene TRBJ2-7; D may be TRBD1 (6 bases). Germline lookup yields CDR1 PRHDT and CDR2 FYEKMQ (reference sequence). Trimming removed 4 bases at V and 2 bases at J, with 9 bases between. The length of the CDR3 is 13 residues. The CDR3 DNA is TGTGCCAGCAGCTCGACAGGTACCTACGAGCAGTACTTC. This encodes CASSSTGTYEQYF.